These T cell receptor beta chains were read from a single sample in a study of T cells expressing NK-cell markers. Reprocessing the 5' RACE reads, TCRdb reports a single entry for every CDR3 protein and omits DNA. This sample lists roughly 420,000 distinct CDR3 sequences; its ten largest clones have 7.3%. The specimen sequenced was blood T cells: a sorted CD56 or NKG2C T cell subset, CD4+ or CD8+ T cells, or bulk PBMC T cells (not recorded which). The receptor set was obtained from a woman between 18 and 69 years old in good health. CDR3s include the opening cysteine and the closing phenylalanine or tryptophan. The order of the fields is J gene, V gene, CDR3 protein.

>TRBJ2-5|TRBV13
CASSPRERAETQYF
>TRBJ2-5|TRBV10-3
CAISAAAQETQYF
>TRBJ2-1|TRBV7-2
CASSSDRGSKEQFF
>TRBJ1-2|TRBV5-1
CASSWHRVAYGYTF
>TRBJ2-1|TRBV11-2
CASSFVLAGDPSYNEQFF
>TRBJ2-7|TRBV29-1
CSVAYPGDLYEQYF
>TRBJ2-5|TRBV12-3/TRBV12-4
CASSSSNLQTQYF
>TRBJ2-1|TRBV20-1
CSAPRTSGQSNEQFF
>TRBJ2-7|TRBV7-9
CASSGIRDSYEQYF
>TRBJ2-3|TRBV25-1
CASSDLAEMITDTQYF
>TRBJ2-5|TRBV23-1
CASSQTGTGVQETQYF
>TRBJ2-1|TRBV5-8
CASSPGTRGSLDEQFF
>TRBJ2-7|TRBV12-3/TRBV12-4
CASSPREADYEQYF
>TRBJ2-5|TRBV5-1
CASSLRREEETQYF
>TRBJ2-1|TRBV24-1
CATSDPRGDSYNEQFF
>TRBJ2-7|TRBV7-2
CASSLQGYSEEQYF
>TRBJ2-3|TRBV28
CASRFDRDTDTQYF
>TRBJ2-5|TRBV10-2
CASSRQTTPGTQYF